This TCR beta chain was recorded in a study of blood T cell repertoires in COVID-19. Study-wide background: Acute and convalescent COVID-19 samples came from the United States, Italy and Spain.

Using immunoSEQ multiplex PCR, the repertoire was profiled, and TCRdb retains in-frame clones only, with some absent. This table holds under 450,000 clones, roughly 84% found once. Per germline, CDR1 LNHNV and CDR2 YYDKDF (reference sequence). CDR3 size: 12 residues. V lost 5 bases, J lost 9 bases, and 11 bases lay in between. The sequence was obtained from a woman aged 25-40 years who had recovered from COVID-19. The J gene is TRBJ2-1, the V gene TRBV15, with no clear D. Sequenced: PBMCs or T cells enriched from blood (not recorded which). The CDR3 is CATSPRSSEQFF. In DNA form, the CDR3 reads TGTGCCACCAGCCCCCGGAGCAGTGAGCAGTTCTTC.